This T cell receptor (beta chain) is drawn from a study of PD-1 blockade in classical Hodgkin lymphoma (TCRdb year 2020). For the wider study: Nivolumab dosing was 3 mg/kg intravenously every 2 weeks, continuing until either disease progression or unacceptable toxicity. A peripheral blood immune signature of response to PD-1 blockade in classical Hodgkin lymphoma was defined using TCR beta sequencing and CyTOF.

General findings and caveats noted by the study authors: The study was limited to a single clinical trial cohort, and causes of repertoire differences, possibly disease activity or prior therapy, remained undefined. CD4+ but not CD8+ TCR diversity rose significantly by C4D1 (p=0.0027 vs p=0.16), most apparent in complete responders (p=0.02). Baseline diversity similar to that of newly diagnosed patients was observed in trial patients achieving complete response, whereas significantly lower diversity was observed in partial responders and progressors. Baseline TCR diversity was reported to be lower in newly diagnosed patients than in healthy donors, and even lower in relapsed/refractory patients. Diversity was lower in patients who began nivolumab less than 1 year after ASCT, so these patients were left out of later analyses to avoid confounding by immune reconstitution.

What this sample's time point label stands for: cycle 1 day 1 (C1D1), immediately before nivolumab initiation. Every trial patient had relapsed after autologous stem cell transplantation, and cohorts A, B and C differed in prior brentuximab vedotin exposure. A total of 50 to 70 patients with relapsed/refractory classical Hodgkin lymphoma made up the trial cohort, and each patient's best overall response was complete response, partial response or progressive disease. Trial patients were treated with single-agent nivolumab in the multi-cohort phase II CheckMate 205 trial. An independent review committee assessed best overall response by applying the 2007 International Working Group response criteria. PBMCs from the trial were collected at three points: immediately before nivolumab initiation (C1D1), and during therapy at cycle 2 day 1 and cycle 4 day 1. Peripheral blood was collected in 8 mL Vacutainer Cell Preparation Tubes, from which PBMCs were isolated by centrifugation and then cryopreserved.

About this clone: Its binding antigen is unknown. One base away there is no much larger clone; base qualities are not given.

Genomic DNA was extracted with the Qiagen DNeasy kit from unsorted PBMCs and from negatively selected CD4+ and CD8+ fractions. Amplification of TCR beta CDR3 regions was done by immunoSEQ multiplex PCR with primers that anneal to V and J segments. A synthetic immune receptor repertoire was used to minimize amplification bias, and any residual bias was removed computationally once sequencing was done. Turning to the authors' computational methods: Repertoire diversity was quantified as the Shannon entropy index using custom Python scripts. Unsorted, CD4+ and CD8+ repertoires were examined separately, except in combined analyses, for which CD4+ and CD8+ sequences were merged in silico. A clone was considered expanded if an increase in frequency of at least 2-fold after treatment relative to C1D1 was found, and a pseudocount of 0.5 was applied to clones undetected at baseline. Singleton clones were defined as clones with 0 or 1 copy at C1D1, and non-singleton clones were defined as clones with 2 or more copies. Clones expanded in unsorted samples were assigned a CD4+, CD8+ or unknown annotation through matching of protein sequences in sorted samples from the same patient. Diversity changes from C1D1 to C4D1 were tested in paired samples using Wilcoxon tests. Sourced from immuneACCESS, this table was stored by TCRdb with only in-frame sequences that have V and J called. A share of the clones is absent; for the studies checked, an unresolved V gene accounts for under half, and the remainder has no known explanation. V and J calls and clone size are given by that table; D and trimming were obtained from the DNA. The sample yields more than 14,000 clones; over 60% were counted once. The biggest ten clones account for around 10% of the sample.

CDR3 length: 21 amino acids, cysteine to phenylalanine. Kept here is only the CDR3 DNA, which spans 63 bases and is read in frame from base 1. The germline V gene encodes CDR1 SGHTA and CDR2 FQGTGA. The V end gives up 0 bases and the J end 4 bases, leaving 18 bases in the junction not matched to a gene. This receptor was obtained from a human donor with classical Hodgkin lymphoma. In this chain, TRBV7-3 is recombined with TRBJ2-3; 11 middle bases align to TRBD1. The sample consisted of peripheral blood mononuclear cells (PBMCs), taken at baseline. CDR3 loop: CASSLTARTGGRFSSADTQYF. The DNA is as follows: TGTGCCAGCAGCTTAACGGCCCGGACAGGGGGCCGATTTAGTTCTGCAGATACGCAGTATTTT.